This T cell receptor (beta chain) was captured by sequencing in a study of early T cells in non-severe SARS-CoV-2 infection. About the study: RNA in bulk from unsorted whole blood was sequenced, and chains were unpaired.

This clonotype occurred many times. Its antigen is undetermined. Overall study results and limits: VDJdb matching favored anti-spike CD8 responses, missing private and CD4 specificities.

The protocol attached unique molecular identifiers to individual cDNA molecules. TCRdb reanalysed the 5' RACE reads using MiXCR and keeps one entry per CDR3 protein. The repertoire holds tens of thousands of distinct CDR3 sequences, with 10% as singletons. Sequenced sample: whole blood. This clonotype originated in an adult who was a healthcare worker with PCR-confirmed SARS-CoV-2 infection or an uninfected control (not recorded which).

CDR3 amino acids: CASSPPEQETQYF. CDR3 nucleotides: TGTGCCAGCTCACCACCAGAACAAGAGACCCAGTACTTC. The rearrangement links TRBV18 to TRBJ2-5; D ambiguous. This CDR3 spans 13 amino acids. Trimming removed 0 bases from V and 2 bases from J, with 4 bases in between. From germline, CDR1 is KGHSH and CDR2 LQKENI.